The 18 T cell receptor beta chains in this list originate from one sample, sequenced in a study of Tregs in tolerant kidney transplant recipients (dated by TCRdb to between 2017 and 2020). The sample's time point, from its label and the paper: blood sample drawn before combined kidney and bone marrow transplant. Receptor libraries were prepared by the immunoSEQ multiplex PCR assay. TCRdb took over this immuneACCESS table, retaining in-frame rearrangements with V and J assigned. Such tables are incomplete; in checked studies, under half of the missing clones stem from an unresolved V gene, and the remainder is unexplained. This specimen's table enumerates about 52,000 clones. Jointly, the top ten make up about 0.83% of the sample. The sample here was CD4+ T cells from blood, taken before the transplant. These receptors came from a human donor who received a combined kidney and bone marrow transplant.

In regard to this clone: The CDR3 goes on 3 residues after the read ends, and that part is filled in from the germline J gene. The gene calls are TRBV11-3 and TRBJ2-5, with a weak D call TRBD1 (5 bases). CDR1 and CDR2 (germline): SGHNT, YENEEA. Trimming shortened V by 0 bases and J by 3 bases, and 11 bases separated the two germline ends. CDR3 length: 15 amino acids. CDR3 sequence reads: CASSLDGAGKETQYF. The part of the CDR3 DNA that was read is TGTGCCAGCAGCTTAGATGGGGCAGGGAAAGAGACC.

Comments on this clone: The CDR3 goes on 3 residues after the read ends, and that part is filled in from the germline J gene. V usage is TRBV2 and J usage is TRBJ1-4; TRBD1 matches 7 bases. Looked up from germline, CDR1 is SNHLY and CDR2 is FYNNEI. The J segment lost 7 bases and the V segment lost 8 bases, leaving 4 bases of the junction unmatched. The CDR3 covers 12 residues. The CDR3 reads CASDREGEKLFF. CDR3 DNA (partial): TGTGCCAGCGACAGGGAGGGTGAAAAA. Looking up the rest from reference TRBV2 and TRBJ1-4 gives the full variable domain: EPEVTQTPSHQVTQMGQEVILRCVPISNHLYFYWYRQILGQKVEFLVSFYNNEISEKSEIFDDQFSVERPDGSNFTLKIRSTKLEDSAMYFCASDREGEKLFFGSGTQLSVL.

Points on this clone: The read finishes 3 residues shy of the CDR3 end, and the germline J gene is used to complete it. The gene calls are TRBV7-9 and TRBJ2-7; 7 bases are a match to TRBD2. After removal of 3 bases from V and 1 base from J, the junction contained 3 bases not matched to a gene. Germline-derived CDR1 and CDR2 are SEHNR and FQNEAQ (reference sequence). CDR3 length: 14 amino acids. Partial CDR3 DNA: TGTGCCAGCAGCTTGCCCGGGGGGTCCTACGAG. Protein product: CASSLPGGSYE. The entire CDR3 protein reads CASSLPGGSYEQYF.

In the case of this clone: The CDR3 goes on 3 residues after the read ends, and that part is filled in from the germline J gene. The chain carries TRBV11-2 and TRBJ2-1; unclear D gene. The CDR3 extends over 11 amino acids. Trimming stripped 5 bases from V and 7 bases from J, with 6 bases between. Germline CDR1 and CDR2: SGHAT and FQNNGV. CDR3 DNA (partial): TGTGCCAGCAGCCTACGGAATGAG. This sequence encodes CASSLRNE. The whole CDR3 reads CASSLRNEQFF.

Notes on this clone: The sequenced fragment ends 3 residues before the CDR3 boundary, so the rest is inferred from the germline J gene. The chain is built from TRBV2 and TRBJ2-3, with D hard to call. Germline CDR1 and CDR2: SNHLY and FYNNEI. The CDR3 covers 13 residues. The V gene lost 7 bases and the J gene lost 1 base, with 9 bases spanning the gap. The CDR3 loop is CASMPRGTDTQYF. The sequenced CDR3 bases are TGTGCCAGCATGCCCCGGGGCACAGATACG. Supplemented by reference TRBV2 and TRBJ2-3, the full variable domain reads EPEVTQTPSHQVTQMGQEVILRCVPISNHLYFYWYRQILGQKVEFLVSFYNNEISEKSEIFDDQFSVERPDGSNFTLKIRSTKLEDSAMYFCASMPRGTDTQYFGPGTRLTVL.

Concerning this clone itself: The read stops 3 residues short of the end of the CDR3; the missing end is completed from the germline J gene. V and J are TRBV16 and TRBJ1-2; the D gene is possibly TRBD1 (5 bases). The ends were cut back, 0 bases at V and 4 bases at J, with 9 bases in the middle. There are 14 residues in the CDR3. Germline V CDR1 and CDR2: KGHSY, FQNENV. The sequenced CDR3 bases are TGTGCCAGCAGCCAATCGAATCAGGGCTATGGC. It codes for CASSQSNQGYG. In full, the CDR3 is CASSQSNQGYGYTF.

On this clone itself: Sequencing ends 3 residues short of the CDR3 end; the germline J gene provides the rest. V and J are TRBV19 and TRBJ1-3, with 10 bases matching TRBD1. The CDR3 totals 15 residues. Trimming removed 4 bases from V and 5 bases from J; junction bases left unmatched: 5. Germline V gene lookup returns CDR1 LNHDA and CDR2 SQIVND (reference sequence). The DNA read from the CDR3 is TGTGCCAGTAGTACCCCGGGACAGGGGAGAAACACC. It codes for CASSTPGQGRNT. Given in full, the CDR3 is CASSTPGQGRNTIYF.

Regarding this clone: The observed sequence ends 3 residues before the CDR3 terminus, with the missing tail filled in from the germline J gene. The chain recombines TRBV5-4 with TRBJ2-3; weak D call: TRBD2 (5 bases). Deletions cut 6 bases from V and 0 bases from J, with 17 bases between. The CDR3 sequence is 16 residues long. Germline V gene sequence: CDR1 SGHNT, CDR2 YYREEE (reference sequence). The covered CDR3 bases are TGTGCCAGCACCCGAGGGTTTGACCCTAGCACAGATACG. Encoded protein: CASTRGFDPSTDT. The CDR3, in full, reads CASTRGFDPSTDTQYF.

To note about this clone: Read sequence stops 3 residues before the CDR3 end, and the germline J gene provides the missing end. The rearrangement links TRBV20-1 to TRBJ2-3; the D is unclear. The CDR3 is 14 residues long. Germline V gene data show CDR1 as DFQATT and CDR2 as SNEGSKA (reference sequence). The germline V and J ends were trimmed by 3 bases and 5 bases, with 15 bases remaining between them. CDR3: CSASIPLSGDTQYF. The part of the CDR3 DNA that was read is TGCAGTGCTAGTATCCCTTTATCCGGAGATACG.

With regard to this clone: The CDR3 end falls 3 residues outside the read, so it is completed with the germline J gene. V and J are TRBV20-1 and TRBJ1-2; TRBD1 matches 10 bases. The CDR3 has 13 residues. Germline CDR1 and CDR2: DFQATT and SNEGSKA (reference sequence). V lost 4 bases, J lost 4 bases, and 3 bases stayed unmatched. CDR3 protein: CSATGTGVYGYTF. The sequenced part of the CDR3 DNA is TGCAGTGCTACCGGGACAGGGGTCTATGGC.

As regards this clone: The DNA ends 3 residues before the CDR3 does, and the rest of the CDR3 is filled in from the germline J gene. The V gene is TRBV6-2 or TRBV6-3, the J gene TRBJ1-4; D unclear. This CDR3 spans 15 amino acids. Germline CDR1 MNHEY, CDR2 SVGEGT. V shed 7 bases and J shed 8 bases, with 20 bases lying between them. The CDR3 bases that were read are TGTGCCAGCAAGCGCACCCTCGTTGGGTGGGAAAAA. Translation: CASKRTLVGWEK. The whole CDR3 sequence reads CASKRTLVGWEKLFF.

A note on this clone: The CDR3 goes on 3 residues after the read ends, and that part is filled in from the germline J gene. V usage is TRBV6-2 or TRBV6-3 and J usage is TRBJ2-2, with 7 bases matching TRBD2. Germline V gene sequence: CDR1 MNHEY, CDR2 SVGEGT. The junction had 7 bases not matched to a gene; V was cut back by 5 bases and J by 4 bases. The CDR3 runs 15 residues. The DNA read from the CDR3 is TGTGCCAGCAGTCCCCTCCGACTAGCCACCGGGGAG. This translates into CASSPLRLATGE. In full, the CDR3 is CASSPLRLATGELFF.

A note on this clone: The read stops 3 residues short of the end of the CDR3; the missing end is completed from the germline J gene. This sequence joins TRBV20-1 and TRBJ1-5, with 7 bases lining up with TRBD1. Per germline, CDR1 DFQATT and CDR2 SNEGSKA (reference sequence). Trimming took 5 bases from V and 0 from J; bases not matched to a gene: 7. The CDR3 length is 15 residues. Incomplete CDR3 DNA: TGCAGTGCTGGAAGGACAGGCTATAGCAATCAGCCC. This sequence encodes CSAGRTGYSNQP. The complete CDR3 reads CSAGRTGYSNQPQHF.

For this clone: The observed sequence ends 3 residues before the CDR3 terminus, with the missing tail filled in from the germline J gene. The genes are TRBV2 and TRBJ2-2; the D gene is possibly TRBD2 (6 bases). Germline V lookup: CDR1 SNHLY, CDR2 FYNNEI. The CDR3 is 14 residues long. V was clipped by 8 bases and J by 7 bases, with 17 bases between them. Here the CDR3 reads CASRASEVGGELFF. The sequenced part of the CDR3 DNA is TGTGCCAGCCGGGCTAGCGAGGTGGGCGGGGAG.

As to this clone: Sequencing ends 3 residues short of the CDR3 end; the germline J gene provides the rest. The V and J genes are TRBV2 and TRBJ1-4, with no clear D. V was pared by 6 bases and J by 4 bases, with 15 bases between. Germline V gene lookup returns CDR1 SNHLY and CDR2 FYNNEI. The CDR3 contains 15 residues. CDR3 bases read: TGTGCCAGCAGGCCTACTACCGCTCATAATGAAAAA. It yields the protein CASRPTTAHNEK. The full CDR3 reads CASRPTTAHNEKLFF.

To note about this clone: The CDR3 end lies 3 residues beyond the end of the read and is filled in from the germline J gene. The genes are TRBV19 and TRBJ2-7; 12 bases agree with TRBD2. CDR3 size: 15 residues. V shed 4 bases, J shed 6 bases, and the junction held 7 bases outside the gene matches. The germline CDR1 and CDR2 sequences are LNHDA and SQIVND (reference sequence). The CDR3 DNA, read in part, is TGTGCCAGTAGTACCGGACTAGCGGGATTCGGCGAG. It encodes CASSTGLAGFGE. From start to end, the CDR3 is CASSTGLAGFGEQYF.

About this clone itself: The CDR3 is cut off 3 residues early in the read; its end comes from the germline J gene. The chain uses TRBV19 and TRBJ2-5; 10 bases map to TRBD2. The CDR3 is 16 amino acids. The germline V gene encodes CDR1 LNHDA and CDR2 SQIVND (reference sequence). The J segment lost 7 bases and the V segment lost 3 bases, leaving 11 bases of the junction unmatched. CDR3 DNA (partial): TGTGCCAGTAGTATGCTCTTAGCGGGGGGCCAGGGGACC. Protein sequence: CASSMLLAGGQGT. The complete CDR3 protein is CASSMLLAGGQGTQYF.

In the case of this clone: The CDR3 end falls 3 residues outside the read, so it is completed with the germline J gene. The rearrangement joins TRBV5-6 to TRBJ2-7, with no clear D. This CDR3 comprises 14 residues. Trimming removed 0 bases at V and 0 bases at J, with 7 bases between. Germline V gene data show CDR1 as SGHDT and CDR2 as YYEEEE. The CDR3 region is CASSLGRYSYEQYF. CDR3 bases read: TGTGCCAGCAGCTTGGGCAGGTACTCCTACGAG. Full variable domain (missing parts from reference TRBV5-6 and TRBJ2-7): DAGVTQSPTHLIKTRGQQVTLRCSPKSGHDTVSWYQQALGQGPQFIFQYYEEEERQRGNFPDRFSGHQFPNYSSELNVNALLLGDSALYLCASSLGRYSYEQYFGPGTRLTVT.